This record concerns one T cell receptor (beta chain) sequence. Trimming took off 2 bases at V and 0 bases at J, with 15 bases between the two ends. The CDR3 spans 17 residues. Germline CDR1 and CDR2: SGHTS and YDEGEE. The donors, all of them Caucasian adults, lived in Nashville, Tennessee. These data are taken from a study of shared clonotypes between healthy human individuals. As for the study in general: For every donor, three CD4 naive, three CD4 memory, two CD8 naive and one CD8 memory plates were used.

Genomic DNA per cell subset filled all wells of several immunoSEQ plates. Original data processing: For the immunoSEQ data, sequences were junction-only without quality scores, so filtering differed. The protocol was immunoSEQ multiplex PCR, while the TCRdb copy is restricted to in-frame clones and leaves out a portion. V and J calls and clone size follow that table, whereas D and trimming were derived from the DNA. Of 2.5 million or so clones detected, approximately 90% appear once; the ten largest clones hold about 0.13%. The specimen was naive CD4+ T cells sorted from blood. Subset of the sample: CD45RA+ positively selected. The receptor was derived from a young man in good health. This chain joins TRBV5-8 and TRBJ1-5, with D possibly matching TRBD1 (6 bases). The CDR3, as DNA: TGTGCCAGCAGCTTAGAACAGGGCGATTATAGCAATCAGCCCCAGCATTTT. This encodes CASSLEQGDYSNQPQHF.